One sample yielded the 9 T cell receptor beta chains listed below, sequenced in a study of vaccination effects on CD4 cells after COVID-19. ViraFEST used viral peptide pools to expand antigen-specific CD4+ T cells before sequencing. Subsequent to a culture period of roughly 11 days, CD4+ T cells were isolated. None of these healthy vaccinees had been infected with SARS-CoV-2 before vaccination. Sequencing was performed with immunoSEQ multiplex PCR; in TCRdb, only in-frame clones are kept and a portion is missing. The table records 70,000 or so clones, roughly 79% of them present only once. No antigen has been assigned to these receptors. The sequenced sample was CD4+ T cells from PBMCs cultured with SARS-CoV-2 spike peptides, obtained before COVID-19 vaccination. The receptors stem from a human donor who received a COVID-19 vaccine.

The J gene is TRBJ2-7, the V gene TRBV7-9; perhaps TRBD2 as D (5 bases). Trimming took 10 bases from V and 11 from J, leaving 15 bases between them. This CDR3 contains 10 residues. Germline assignment: CDR1 SEHNR and CDR2 FQNEAQ (reference sequence). CDR3 nucleotide sequence: TGTGCCAACCAGAGACCGGGGAAGTACGTC. Translation gives CANQRPGKYV.

This clone has a handful of counts. The CDR3 region is CATSEGEWRGPQHF. CDR3 coding DNA: TGTGCCACCAGTGAAGGCGAGTGGAGGGGGCCCCAGCATTTT. The rearrangement joins TRBV24-1 to TRBJ1-5; possible D gene TRBD1, 5 bases. The CDR3 totals 14 residues. The V and J ends lost 4 bases and 9 bases respectively, with 15 bases between them. CDR1 and CDR2 (germline): KGHDR, SFDVKD.

The chain has TRBV19 and TRBJ2-1; D call uncertain. CDR3 length equals 12 residues. The germline V gene has CDR1 LNHDA and CDR2 SQIVND (reference sequence). CDR3 sequence reads: CPSPEGSDEQFF. The DNA of the CDR3 is TGTCCAAGCCCTGAAGGGTCCGATGAGCAGTTCTTC.

The chain links TRBV5-1 to TRBJ1-1, with D perhaps TRBD1 (5 bases). This CDR3 has 14 amino acids. V gave up 0 bases and J gave up 4 bases, with 10 bases separating them. Germline CDR1 and CDR2: SGHRS and YFSETQ. The DNA for the CDR3 is TGCGCCAGCAGCTTGGCGGGGGTGGGCACTGAAGCTTTCTTT. Amino acid sequence: CASSLAGVGTEAFF.

The chain is built from TRBV7-2 and TRBJ2-1, with 8 positions matching TRBD1. The CDR3 contains 16 residues. Germline V gene lookup returns CDR1 SGHTA and CDR2 FQGNSA. Losses at the gene ends were 2 bases for V and 5 bases for J; bases not matched to a gene: 8. CDR3 loop: CASSLFGDRKNNEQFF. The CDR3 nucleotides read TGTGCCAGCAGCTTATTTGGGGACAGGAAAAACAATGAGCAGTTCTTC.

The V call is TRBV12-2, the J call TRBJ1-4. TRBV12-2 is a pseudogene segment. This CDR3 has 14 residues. In DNA, the CDR3 is TGTGCAAGTCGCTTAGGTAGCAGCAATGAAAAACTGTTTTTT. Translated: CASRLGSSNEKLFF.

This chain uses TRBV23-1 with TRBJ1-3; D unclear. TRBV23-1 is reported as an ORF; its role is uncertain. The CDR3 covers 15 residues. The V gene lost 2 bases and the J gene lost 4 bases, with 12 bases spanning the gap. CDR3 nucleotides: TGCGCCAGCAGTCAACCCCTGACCCCCGGAAACACCATATATTTT. It is translated as CASSQPLTPGNTIYF.

The J gene is TRBJ2-5, the V gene TRBV5-1; unclear D gene. Trimming cost V 3 bases and J 0 bases, with 12 bases left between them. This CDR3 is 15 amino acids long. Germline V lookup: CDR1 SGHRS, CDR2 YFSETQ. The CDR3 loop is CASSSRVSYQETQYF. The CDR3 DNA reads TGCGCCAGCAGCTCACGGGTCTCGTACCAAGAGACCCAGTACTTC.

The rearrangement uses TRBV6-2 or TRBV6-3 and TRBJ2-4; D perhaps matches TRBD2 (5 bases). V lost 2 bases to trimming and J lost 14 bases, with 10 bases between them. This CDR3 spans 11 amino acids. CDR1 is MNHEY and CDR2 is SVGEGT in the germline V gene. CDR3 sequence reads: CASSYGERKYF. CDR3 sequence (DNA): TGTGCCAGCAGTTACGGGGAGCGAAAGTACTTC.